This T cell receptor beta chain comes out of a study of blood T cells in healthy people across ages. Findings and caveats of the study: PBMCs went unsorted, and a conclusive naive versus antigen-experienced comparison was therefore prevented. The study found more naive CD4+ cells and higher diversity in long-lived than aged donors.

Primed by a sample-barcoded 5' primer and a J-beta primer mix, a second PCR proceeded for roughly 7 to 12 cycles. TCRdb recomputed calls from the 5' RACE reads with MiXCR, one row per CDR3 protein. The sample contains 700,000 or so distinct CDR3 sequences, 40% to 45% of which appear only once. With regard to this clonotype: The antigen remains undetermined.

Material for sequencing was blood. The TCR sequence derives from an elderly man in good health.

The CDR3 loop is CASSAIGPINQPQHF. CDR3 nucleotide sequence: TGTGCCAGCAGTGCGATCGGGCCGATAAATCAGCCCCAGCATTTT. The gene calls are TRBV2 and TRBJ1-5, with D uncertain. V was trimmed by 4 bases and J by 4 bases, leaving 14 bases between them. Germline lookup yields CDR1 SNHLY and CDR2 FYNNEI. This CDR3 has 15 amino acids.